Following are 20 T cell receptor beta chains from one sample sequenced in a study of identical twins. Each CDR3 protein is one row after TCRdb ran MiXCR on the 5' RACE reads. The sample yields about 890,000 distinct CDR3 sequences, roughly an eighth seen once. The same specimen was also included in a second study, on yellow fever vaccine responses in identical twins.

Sequenced input: PBMCs. These receptor sequences come from a young woman in good health.

There are a few counts of this clonotype. The rearrangement links TRBV5-1 to TRBJ2-1, with D unresolved. CDR1 is SGHRS, CDR2 YFSETQ, per germline. The ends were cut back, 0 bases at V and 4 bases at J, with 8 bases in the middle. This CDR3 comprises 14 residues. The CDR3 nucleotides are TGCGCCAGCAGCTTGGCCACCAGGTACAATGAGCAGTTCTTC. Residues: CASSLATRYNEQFF.

This chain uses TRBV7-9 with TRBJ2-3; 10 bases map to TRBD2. J lost 0 bases, V lost 5 bases, and 8 bases had no gene match. The CDR3 extends over 17 amino acids. In germline, CDR1 is SEHNR, CDR2 FQNEAQ (reference sequence). The CDR3 region is CASSLGALAGSTDTQYF. The CDR3 DNA reads as TGTGCCAGCAGCCTAGGGGCACTAGCGGGGAGCACAGATACGCAGTATTTT. The entire variable domain, with the rest obtained from reference TRBV7-9 and TRBJ2-3, is as follows: DTGVSQNPRHKITKRGQNVTFRCDPISEHNRLYWYRQTLGQGPEFLTYFQNEAQLEKSRLLSDRFSAERPKGSFSTLEIQRTEQGDSAMYLCASSLGALAGSTDTQYFGPGTRLTVL.

The genes are TRBV4-1 and TRBJ2-7; 8 nucleotides line up with TRBD1. After removal of 2 bases from V and 4 bases from J, the junction contained 7 bases not matched to a gene. The CDR3 has 15 amino acids. Looked up from germline, CDR1 is MGHRA and CDR2 is YSYEKL. The CDR3 DNA is TGCGCCAGCAGCCAACCGTTTGGACAGGGATACGAGCAGTACGTC. Translated, it gives CASSQPFGQGYEQYV.

The rearrangement uses TRBV19 and TRBJ2-7, with a possible D match to TRBD2 (6 bases). Trimming stripped 8 bases from V and 0 bases from J, with 14 bases between. The CDR3 is 14 residues long. CDR1 and CDR2 from the germline V gene are LNHDA and SQIVND (reference sequence). CDR3 coding DNA: TGTGCCAGTGGGACTGCCGAGAGCTCCTACGAGCAGTACGTC. Translated: CASGTAESSYEQYV.

This clonotype turned up a few times. The genes are TRBV7-3 and TRBJ1-1; 7 bases map to TRBD1. The ends lost 7 bases at V and 3 bases at J; junction bases unmatched: 8. Germline CDR1 and CDR2: SGHTA and FQGTGA. The CDR3 covers 14 residues. CDR3 in amino acids: CASKSTGVDTEAFF. CDR3 coding DNA: TGTGCCAGCAAGAGTACAGGGGTGGACACTGAAGCTTTCTTT.

This clonotype was observed many times. This chain uses TRBV27 with TRBJ1-1, with a weak D call TRBD1 (6 bases). There are 16 residues in the CDR3. Germline V gives CDR1 MNHEY, CDR2 SMNVEV (reference sequence). The V gene lost 6 bases and the J gene lost 3 bases, with 20 bases spanning the gap. As DNA, the CDR3 is TGTGCCAGCAGACATGCTGGGCTACAGGGATACACTGAAGCTTTCTTT. Its translation is CASRHAGLQGYTEAFF.

This clonotype was seen a few times. V is TRBV3-1 and J is TRBJ2-1; D is undetermined. Germline-derived CDR1 and CDR2 are LGHDT and YNNKEL (reference sequence). The V end lost 0 bases, the J end lost 6 bases, and 9 bases lay between the germline ends. CDR3 length: 14 residues. CDR3 nucleotide sequence: TGTGCCAGCAGCCAAGATAGCCCCCCCAATGAGCAGTTCTTC. Its protein product is CASSQDSPPNEQFF.

The chain couples TRBV15 to TRBJ2-3; D may correspond to TRBD1 or TRBD2 (5 bases each). Trimming took 4 bases from V and 0 from J, leaving 11 bases between them. Germline V CDR1 and CDR2: LNHNV, YYDKDF (reference sequence). The CDR3 loop spans 15 amino acids. CDR3 sequence reads: CATSKKGPSTDTQYF. The CDR3 DNA follows: TGTGCCACCAGCAAAAAGGGACCTAGCACAGATACGCAGTATTTT. Based on the CDR3 plus reference TRBV15 and TRBJ2-3, the full variable domain is DAMVIQNPRYQVTQFGKPVTLSCSQTLNHNVMYWYQQKSSQAPKLLFHYYDKDFNNEADTPDNFQSRRPNTSFCFLDIRSPGLGDTAMYLCATSKKGPSTDTQYFGPGTRLTVL.

This clonotype appeared many times. The V gene is TRBV12-3 or TRBV12-4, the J gene TRBJ2-4; 9 bases map to TRBD1. J was trimmed by 8 bases and V by 5 bases; bases with no gene match: 10. The CDR3 covers 15 residues. The CDR3 coding sequence is TGTGCCAGCAGTACCGCCGGGACAGGGAGGGACATTCAGTACTTC. This gives the protein CASSTAGTGRDIQYF.

This clonotype came up many times. V usage is TRBV6-5 and J usage is TRBJ2-1, with D tentatively TRBD1 or TRBD2 (5 bases each). Trimming cost V 3 bases and J 4 bases, with 10 bases left between them. This CDR3 comprises 14 residues. CDR1 is MNHEY, CDR2 SVGAGI, per germline. In DNA, the CDR3 is TGTGCCAGCAGTTATTCGGGACGATACAATGAGCAGTTCTTC. This sequence encodes CASSYSGRYNEQFF.

This clonotype was observed a few times. This chain links TRBV12-3 or TRBV12-4 with TRBJ2-3; D is possibly TRBD2 (7 bases). With 6 bases removed from V and 5 bases from J, the gap between germline ends came to 15 bases. This CDR3 comprises 14 residues. As DNA, the CDR3 is TGTGCCAGCAGACACGAGGGGGGGCTAGATACGCAGTATTTT. Translating gives CASRHEGGLDTQYF.

The chain recombines TRBV10-1 with TRBJ2-1; 9 positions match TRBD2. Per the germline V gene, CDR1 is WNHNN and CDR2 is SYGVQD (reference sequence). Trimming removed 0 bases from V and 4 bases from J; junction bases left unmatched: 7. There are 17 residues in the CDR3. The CDR3 DNA reads as TGCGCCAGCAGTGAGTCGAAGCGGGGGGTTTGGTACAATGAGCAGTTCTTC. Protein sequence: CASSESKRGVWYNEQFF.

This chain uses TRBV5-5 with TRBJ1-2; 7 nucleotides agree with TRBD1. V lost 6 bases and J lost 0; bases outside the gene matches: 11. The CDR3 runs to 16 residues. Germline-derived CDR1 and CDR2 are SGHKS and YYEKEE (reference sequence). Written as DNA, the CDR3 is TGTGCCAGCATCGGGACAGCAACGACTGCTAACTATGGCTACACCTTC. It specifies CASIGTATTANYGYTF. Looking up the rest from reference TRBV5-5 and TRBJ1-2 gives the full variable domain: DAGVTQSPTHLIKTRGQQVTLRCSPISGHKSVSWYQQVLGQGPQFIFQYYEKEERGRGNFPDRFSARQFPNYSSELNVNALLLGDSALYLCASIGTATTANYGYTFGSGTRLTVV.

This clonotype was recorded a few times. The chain employs TRBV6-5 and TRBJ2-7; no clear D. The CDR3 length is 11 residues. Germline lookup yields CDR1 MNHEY and CDR2 SVGAGI. The DNA of the CDR3 is TGTGCCAGCAGTTACTTAGGAGAGCAGCACGTC. Translated, it gives CASSYLGEQHV.

This clonotype has more than one count but fewer than ten. The chain uses TRBV29-1 and TRBJ1-4; possible D gene TRBD1, 6 bases. This CDR3 comprises 13 residues. CDR1 is SQVTM, CDR2 ANQGSEA, per germline. The V end was cut by 4 bases, the J end by 8 bases, with 14 bases between. CDR3 bases: TGCAGCGTTGGAGCAGGGGTGAAGGAAAAACTGTTTTTT. This sequence encodes CSVGAGVKEKLFF.

This clonotype was counted only a few times. The chain carries TRBV5-1 and TRBJ1-2; the D is unclear. Deletions cut 6 bases from V and 2 bases from J, with 14 bases between. Germline V CDR1 and CDR2: SGHRS, YFSETQ. This CDR3 spans 14 amino acids. The CDR3 DNA reads TGCGCCAGCAAGATAGGGCAGGACAACTATGGCTACACCTTC. Translating it yields CASKIGQDNYGYTF.

V gene TRBV24-1 combines with J gene TRBJ1-2, with D tentatively TRBD1 (5 bases). CDR1 and CDR2 (germline): KGHDR, SFDVKD. The CDR3 loop spans 13 amino acids. V was cut by 7 bases and J by 2 bases, with 10 bases left in between. CDR3 DNA sequence: TGTGCCACCAGGCAGGGCAGCAACTATGGCTACACCTTC. Its translation: CATRQGSNYGYTF.

The chain joins TRBV3-1 to TRBJ2-1; maybe TRBD2 (5 bases). Germline-derived CDR1 and CDR2 are LGHDT and YNNKEL (reference sequence). This CDR3 is 15 amino acids long. Trimming stripped 3 bases from V and 4 bases from J, with 13 bases between. The CDR3 DNA sequence: TGTGCCAGCAGCCACAAGCGGTCTATTTACAATGAGCAGTTCTTC. Translation: CASSHKRSIYNEQFF.

This sequence joins TRBV12-3 or TRBV12-4 and TRBJ2-4, with unresolved D. V lost 0 bases and J 3 bases, leaving 9 bases between the germline ends. The length of the CDR3 is 15 residues. CDR3 sequence (DNA): TGTGCCAGCAGTTTAGCCGGCCTAGGCAAAAACATTCAGTACTTC. It specifies CASSLAGLGKNIQYF.

This clonotype has just a few counts. The rearrangement uses TRBV5-1 and TRBJ1-1; perhaps TRBD1 as D (5 bases). The germline V and J ends were trimmed by 1 base and 4 bases, with 17 bases remaining between them. This CDR3 has 16 residues. CDR1 is SGHRS, CDR2 YFSETQ, per germline. CDR3 coding DNA: TGCGCCAGCAGCTTGTATCAAGGGCAGGGAGGCACTGAAGCTTTCTTT. Translating gives CASSLYQGQGGTEAFF.